Shown below are 20 T cell receptor beta chains from a single sample sequenced in a study of early T cells in non-severe SARS-CoV-2 infection. TCRdb independently ran MiXCR on the 5' RACE reads; one entry per CDR3 protein. The data show approximately 60,000 distinct CDR3 sequences, 8% to 9% seen once. The sequenced sample was whole blood, obtained at baseline. Receptors were obtained from an adult who was a healthcare worker with PCR-confirmed SARS-CoV-2 infection or an uninfected control (not recorded which).

This chain connects TRBV7-9 to TRBJ2-1; 10 nucleotides line up with TRBD2. The CDR3 length is 16 residues. Germline CDR1 SEHNR, CDR2 FQNEAQ (reference sequence). The trim removed 0 bases at V and 2 bases at J, leaving 1 base unmatched. The CDR3 reads CASSLAAGGAYNEQFF. DNA of the CDR3: TGTGCCAGCAGCTTAGCAGCGGGAGGGGCCTACAATGAGCAGTTCTTC.

This clonotype was recorded many times. The chain has TRBV6-1 and TRBJ2-3; 10 positions match TRBD2. V gave up 8 bases and J gave up 1 base; unmatched junction bases: 6. Germline CDR1 and CDR2: MNHNS and SASEGT. CDR3 size: 15 residues. This CDR3 reads CASPPTSGGTDTQYF. The CDR3 coding sequence is TGTGCCAGCCCTCCCACTAGCGGGGGCACAGATACGCAGTATTTT.

This clonotype was recorded at least ten times. The chain is built from TRBV20-1 and TRBJ2-1; maybe TRBD2 (5 bases). The CDR3 is made up of 12 amino acids. Germline CDR1 and CDR2: DFQATT and SNEGSKA (reference sequence). V was clipped by 3 bases and J by 9 bases, with 12 bases between them. The CDR3 spells CSARLLEAEQFF. CDR3 nucleotide sequence: TGCAGTGCTAGGTTGCTGGAGGCTGAGCAGTTCTTC.

The chain combines TRBV7-6 with TRBJ1-1, with D possibly matching TRBD1 (6 bases). Germline V gene data show CDR1 as SGHVS and CDR2 as FNYEAQ. The CDR3 spans 15 residues. V shed 2 bases and J shed 5 bases, with 15 bases lying between them. The CDR3 DNA reads TGTGCCAGCAGCTTAAGAGCGGACAGAAGAACTGAAGCTTTCTTT. Amino acid sequence: CASSLRADRRTEAFF.

The chain carries TRBV29-1 and TRBJ2-7; D is uncertain. The V gene's germline CDR1 is SQVTM and CDR2 ANQGSEA. CDR3 size: 14 residues. The germline V and J ends were trimmed by 1 base and 0 bases, with 10 bases remaining between them. The CDR3 region is CSVEVPASSYEQYF. The DNA for the CDR3 is TGCAGCGTTGAAGTTCCCGCCAGCTCCTACGAGCAGTACTTC.

The chain combines TRBV5-1 with TRBJ2-7; no definite D call. The CDR3 runs to 14 residues. V dropped 2 bases and J dropped 3 bases, with 12 bases sitting between them. From germline, CDR1 is SGHRS and CDR2 YFSETQ. The CDR3 region has the DNA TGCGCCAGCAGCTTTGGTGCGGAGAGCTACGAGCAGTACTTC. Translating gives CASSFGAESYEQYF.

This chain uses TRBV19 with TRBJ1-4; 8 bases match TRBD1. The CDR3 has 14 residues. Per germline, CDR1 LNHDA and CDR2 SQIVND (reference sequence). V lost 8 bases and J lost 5; bases outside the gene matches: 7. The CDR3 region is CASGQGRRNEKLFF. The CDR3 DNA follows: TGTGCCAGTGGACAGGGCCGCCGGAATGAAAAACTGTTTTTT.

The rearrangement joins TRBV12-3 or TRBV12-4 to TRBJ2-1; 14 positions match TRBD2. The CDR3 contains 14 residues. V lost 7 bases and J lost 8; bases outside the gene matches: 4. The CDR3 loop is CASNSGLAGDEQFF. DNA of the CDR3: TGTGCCAGCAACTCGGGACTAGCGGGGGATGAGCAGTTCTTC.

This clonotype has only a few counts. This chain connects TRBV6-1 to TRBJ1-1, with D hard to call. This CDR3 comprises 14 residues. V was pared by 2 bases and J by 1 base, with 8 bases between. Germline V gene data show CDR1 as MNHNS and CDR2 as SASEGT. The CDR3 region is CASSEKSANTEAFF. CDR3 sequence (DNA): TGTGCCAGCAGTGAAAAGTCGGCGAACACTGAAGCTTTCTTT.

This clonotype appeared a few times. The DNA of the CDR3 is TGTGCCACCAGGGGGTCCACCGGGGAGCTGTTTTTT. This translates into CATRGSTGELFF. V is TRBV24-1 and J is TRBJ2-2; D is uncertain. The germline V gene encodes CDR1 KGHDR and CDR2 SFDVKD. V was trimmed by 7 bases and J by 4 bases, leaving 6 bases between them. CDR3 size: 12 residues.

The chain combines TRBV7-6 with TRBJ2-1; D is undetermined. The V and J ends lost 1 base and 2 bases respectively, with 9 bases between them. Per the germline V gene, CDR1 is SGHVS and CDR2 is FNYEAQ. There are 15 residues in the CDR3. The CDR3 here is CASSLEGTTYNEQFF. CDR3 nucleotide sequence: TGTGCCAGCAGCTTAGAGGGAACTACCTACAATGAGCAGTTCTTC.

This chain connects TRBV11-2 to TRBJ2-7; 10 positions agree with TRBD2. Per germline, CDR1 SGHAT and CDR2 FQNNGV. After removal of 5 bases from V and 6 bases from J, the junction contained 16 bases not matched to a gene. The CDR3 has 17 residues. CDR3 sequence: CASSARPSPGTSAEQYF. The DNA for the CDR3 is TGTGCCAGCAGCGCCCGCCCCTCGCCCGGGACTAGCGCCGAGCAGTACTTC.

This clonotype was seen ten or more times. The chain has TRBV29-1 and TRBJ2-3; a weak D match, TRBD1 (5 bases). Trimming removed 7 bases at V and 2 bases at J, with 10 bases between. The germline V gene has CDR1 SQVTM and CDR2 ANQGSEA. This CDR3 contains 12 residues. The DNA for the CDR3 is TGCAGCGGAGGACACCTCACAGATACGCAGTATTTT. It codes for CSGGHLTDTQYF.

This clonotype has ten or more counts. The chain combines TRBV6-1 with TRBJ2-7; D is uncertain. The CDR3 length is 12 residues. Trimming took off 11 bases at V and 4 bases at J, with 15 bases between the two ends. The germline V gene has CDR1 MNHNS and CDR2 SASEGT. CDR3 bases: TGTGCCTCGCGTTGGTCGGGTTACGAGCAGTACTTC. This sequence encodes CASRWSGYEQYF.

This clonotype has a count of ten or more. This chain joins TRBV20-1 and TRBJ2-1, with 7 bases that match TRBD2. CDR1 is DFQATT and CDR2 is SNEGSKA in the germline V gene (reference sequence). The CDR3 length is 15 residues. J lost 6 bases, V lost 0 bases, and 8 bases had no gene match. The DNA of the CDR3 is TGCAGTGCTAGAGATGGGGCGGGAGCGATCAATGAGCAGTTCTTC. Its translation: CSARDGAGAINEQFF.

Only a few counts were recorded for this clonotype. For the CDR3, the DNA is TGCGCCAGCAGTGAGCGACAGATGAACACTGAAGCTTTCTTT. This codes for CASSERQMNTEAFF. J is TRBJ1-1 and V is TRBV10-2; D possibly corresponds to TRBD1 (5 bases). Germline V gene data show CDR1 as WSHSY and CDR2 as SAAADI. CDR3 length equals 14 residues. V lost 2 bases to trimming and J lost 0 bases, with 7 bases between them.

The rearrangement links TRBV24-1 to TRBJ2-1; D perhaps matches TRBD1 (5 bases). This CDR3 contains 12 residues. Germline assignment: CDR1 KGHDR and CDR2 SFDVKD. V dropped 5 bases and J dropped 9 bases, with 10 bases sitting between them. The CDR3 sequence is CATSGQFGEQFF. The CDR3 DNA sequence: TGTGCCACCAGTGGACAGTTCGGTGAGCAGTTCTTC.

The V gene is TRBV6-5, the J gene TRBJ2-7, with TRBD1 identical over 7 bases. V was clipped by 0 bases and J by 2 bases; unmatched bases: 4. This CDR3 region has 15 residues. Germline V gene data show CDR1 as MNHEY and CDR2 as SVGAGI. CDR3 amino acids: CASSYSPDRAYEQYF. The DNA of the CDR3 is TGTGCCAGCAGTTACTCGCCAGACAGGGCCTACGAGCAGTACTTC.

The genes are TRBV6-2 or TRBV6-3 and TRBJ2-1, with D tentatively TRBD2 (5 bases). CDR3 size: 13 residues. V was trimmed by 7 bases and J by 10 bases, leaving 17 bases between them. Germline assignment: CDR1 MNHEY and CDR2 SVGEGT. CDR3 region: CASTLDSGTEQFF. CDR3 bases: TGTGCCAGCACTCTGGACTCCGGAACGGAGCAGTTCTTC.

This clonotype was seen at least ten times. V gene TRBV13 combines with J gene TRBJ2-2; a possible D gene is TRBD2 (6 bases). The germline gives CDR1 PRHDT, CDR2 FYEKMQ (reference sequence). V dropped 4 bases and J dropped 6 bases, with 9 bases sitting between them. The CDR3 loop spans 13 amino acids. CDR3 sequence: CASSSWEAGELFF. CDR3 in DNA: TGTGCCAGCAGCTCTTGGGAGGCCGGGGAGCTGTTTTTT.